A selection of T cell receptor beta chains follows, all from one sample in a study of memory CD4+ T cells and cytomegalovirus serostatus. Using immunoSEQ multiplex PCR, the repertoire was profiled, and TCRdb retains in-frame clones only, with some absent. The top ten hold 1.1% of the sample, which has roughly 60,000 clones, roughly 81% seen once. The sample consisted of memory CD4+ T cells from blood. Receptor source: an adult in good health and CMV-seronegative. Each CDR3 is given with its conserved first and last residue. The D gene is left open where the match is weak. A row's size may be missing; if present it is once, few, many or a size class.

j_call clone_size d_call v_call cdr3_nt cdr3_aa
TRBJ2-1 . . TRBV25-1 TGTGCCAGCAGACAGGGAGATTACAATGAGCAGTTCTTC CASRQGDYNEQFF
TRBJ2-3 . . TRBV28 TGTGCCAGCAGTTTAAAGGCAACGAGGCAGTATTTT CASSLKATRQYF
TRBJ1-2 . TRBD1 TRBV5-1 TGCGCCAGCCACCCGGGACAGATACTTTACAATGGCTACACCTTC CASHPGQILYNGYTF
TRBJ1-2 . . TRBV5-4 TGTGCCAGCAGCCCCGGGGGGGGGACCTATGGCTACACCTTC CASSPGGGTYGYTF
TRBJ2-5 once . TRBV27 TGTGCCAGCAGTCAGAACAGGTGGGGCGGGACCCAGTACTTC CASSQNRWGGTQYF
TRBJ1-1 many . TRBV20-1 TGCAGTGCTCAGGTGAACACTGAAGCTTTCTTT CSAQVNTEAFF
TRBJ2-7 few TRBD1 TRBV10-3 TGTGCCATGGGACAGACCTACGAGCAGTACTTC CAMGQTYEQYF
TRBJ2-5 . TRBD1 TRBV2 TGTGCCAGCAGTCAAACACGGACAGGGCCAGGGGAGACCCAGTACTTC CASSQTRTGPGETQYF
TRBJ2-5 . . TRBV15 TGTGCCACCAGCATTCATACAGAAGAGACCCAGTACTTC CATSIHTEETQYF
TRBJ2-5 . . TRBV7-8 TGTGCCAGCAGCCCGCCACTGCGATTCGATGAGACCCAGTACTTC CASSPPLRFDETQYF
TRBJ2-2 few . TRBV29-1 TGCAGCGTTGACGTGGGCTGGAACGCCGGGGAGCTGTTTTTT CSVDVGWNAGELFF
TRBJ1-3 . TRBD1 TRBV10-2 TGCGCCAGCCGGACAGGGGCCAACTCTGGAAACACCATATATTTT CASRTGANSGNTIYF
TRBJ1-1 . . TRBV14 TGTGCCAGCAGCCAAGATCCTATGGGACACATAAACACTGAAGCTTTCTTT CASSQDPMGHINTEAFF
TRBJ2-7 . TRBD1 TRBV7-6 TGTGCCAGCAGTCGACAGGGCTACGAGCAGTACTTC CASSRQGYEQYF
TRBJ1-1 . . TRBV6-5 TGTGCCAGCAGTTACGAGGGAGGCACTGAAGCTTTCTTT CASSYEGGTEAFF
TRBJ1-1 once . TRBV6-4 TGTGCCAGCAGGGAGGAGGGGTTGAGCACTGAAGCTTTCTTT CASREEGLSTEAFF
TRBJ1-1 . . TRBV18 TGTGCCAGCTCACCACCGGGGAAGGGACGGAACACTGAAGCTTTCTTT CASSPPGKGRNTEAFF
TRBJ2-7 . . TRBV10-2 TGCGCCAGCAGTGAGCCCAGTTTGGGGGTTGCGAATTTCTCCTACGAGCAGTACTTC CASSEPSLGVANFSYEQYF
TRBJ2-7 . TRBD1 TRBV6-5 TGTGCCAGCAGGGGACAGGGGCGGGACGAGCAGTACTTC CASRGQGRDEQYF
TRBJ1-4 . . TRBV18 TGTGCCAGCTCAAGAAACAAGAATGAAAAACTGTTTTTT CASSRNKNEKLFF
TRBJ1-2 . . TRBV11-2 TGTGCCAGCAGCTTAGATGCAGGGTTAAACTATGGCTACACCTTC CASSLDAGLNYGYTF
TRBJ2-7 . TRBD2 TRBV10-3 TGTGCCATCCGGACTAGCGGGAGCTCCTACGAGCAGTACTTC CAIRTSGSSYEQYF
TRBJ2-7 once . TRBV5-1 TGCGCCAGCTATCCGGAGATCTCCTACGAGCAGTACTTC CASYPEISYEQYF